A single sample gave rise to the 22 T cell receptor beta chains below, sequenced in a study of CD8 T cells in ankylosing spondylitis. Using its own MiXCR run on the 5' RACE reads, TCRdb lists one record per CDR3 protein. Of about 190,000 distinct CDR3 sequences in the sample, over 10% are singletons; the top ten hold approximately 10%. The sample comprised blood, either unsorted or a sorted T cell fraction (not recorded which). The receptors come from a female donor with ankylosing spondylitis or in good health (not recorded which).

This clonotype has a handful of counts. The chain recombines TRBV5-1 with TRBJ1-4; D is ambiguous. Germline-derived CDR1 and CDR2 are SGHRS and YFSETQ. Trimming cost V 5 bases and J 3 bases, with 11 bases left between them. This CDR3 region has 14 residues. Here the CDR3 reads CASRSGIANEKLFF. The CDR3 DNA sequence: TGCGCCAGCAGGTCTGGGATAGCTAATGAAAAACTGTTTTTT.

This clonotype was detected ten times or more. This chain connects TRBV12-3 or TRBV12-4 to TRBJ1-2; 7 bases line up with TRBD1. The CDR3 is 12 residues long. Losses at the gene ends were 5 bases for V and 5 bases for J; bases not matched to a gene: 2. CDR3 DNA: TGTGCCAGCAGTCAGGGGGAATATGGCTACACCTTC. Translated: CASSQGEYGYTF.

The CDR3 DNA follows: TGCGCCAGCGGCTCTGCGGGAGACAATGAGCAGTTCTTC. Its protein product is CASGSAGDNEQFF. The gene calls are TRBV5-1 and TRBJ2-1; 7 bases are shared with TRBD2. Trimming took 7 bases from V and 5 from J; bases not matched to a gene: 6. Per the germline V gene, CDR1 is SGHRS and CDR2 is YFSETQ. The CDR3 spans 13 residues.

This clonotype was seen at least ten times. The CDR3 DNA is TGCAGCGGCAGGGGGCTCCGAGAGACCCAGTACTTC. It is translated as CSGRGLRETQYF. The J gene is TRBJ2-5, the V gene TRBV29-1; 8 nucleotides line up with TRBD1. Unmatched junction bases numbered 5, after V lost 7 bases and J lost 4 bases. Germline values: CDR1 SQVTM, CDR2 ANQGSEA. This CDR3 has 12 amino acids.

This clonotype was seen a few times. This chain links TRBV5-6 with TRBJ2-1; 9 bases line up with TRBD1. With 1 base clipped from V and 9 bases from J, the junction kept 11 bases outside the gene matches. Germline-derived CDR1 and CDR2 are SGHDT and YYEEEE. This CDR3 spans 16 amino acids. The CDR3 region is CASSLNAGQGVTEQFF. In DNA, the CDR3 is TGTGCCAGCAGCTTGAACGCGGGACAGGGTGTGACTGAGCAGTTCTTC.

This clonotype has at least ten counts. The V gene is TRBV20-1, the J gene TRBJ1-6, with unresolved D. The CDR3 has 13 residues. Trimming took off 3 bases at V and 7 bases at J, with 10 bases between the two ends. Germline assignment: CDR1 DFQATT and CDR2 SNEGSKA (reference sequence). The CDR3 here is CSASGPNNSPLHF. The CDR3 DNA follows: TGCAGTGCTAGCGGGCCGAACAATTCACCCCTCCACTTT.

Regarding this clonotype: A much larger clone differs by one base, so this may be a read error. The J gene is TRBJ2-4, the V gene TRBV5-1; weak D call: TRBD2 (5 bases). The length of the CDR3 is 13 residues. Germline CDR1 SGHRS, CDR2 YFSETQ. The CDR3 region has the DNA TGCGCCAGCAGCTTTAGTGGGAGAAACATTCAGGACTTC. Translating gives CASSFSGRNIQDF.

This clonotype was seen repeatedly, ten times or more. This chain connects TRBV7-2 to TRBJ2-7, with D perhaps being TRBD1 or TRBD2 (5 bases each). The CDR3 length is 13 residues. Germline lookup yields CDR1 SGHTA and CDR2 FQGNSA. V was cut by 8 bases and J by 0 bases, with 11 bases left in between. CDR3 loop: CASRVGGSYEQYF. The DNA of the CDR3 is TGTGCCAGCCGCGTTGGGGGCTCCTACGAGCAGTACTTC.

In this sample, this clonotype turned up a few times. The junction departs from germline at one end; a sequencing error may be responsible. This chain connects TRBV12-3 or TRBV12-4 to TRBJ2-3; 7 bases line up with TRBD2. The length of the CDR3 is 13 residues. The CDR3 nucleotides read TGTGCCAGCAGGTGGGGGGGTTCAGATGCGCAGTATTTT. Protein product: CASRWGGSDAQYF.

This clonotype has ten or more counts. The chain recombines TRBV7-2 with TRBJ2-7, with TRBD1 as a possible D gene (5 bases). This CDR3 is 12 amino acids long. Germline V gene data show CDR1 as SGHTA and CDR2 as FQGNSA. V gave up 7 bases and J gave up 2 bases, with 9 bases separating them. DNA of the CDR3: TGTGCCAGCAAGGCAGGGCCCTACGAGCAGTACTTC. It yields the protein CASKAGPYEQYF.

The chain carries TRBV5-1 and TRBJ2-5, with TRBD2 matching 10 bases. Losses at the gene ends were 5 bases for V and 5 bases for J; bases not matched to a gene: 3. Germline CDR1 SGHRS, CDR2 YFSETQ. The CDR3 covers 13 residues. The CDR3 sequence: CASRTSGKETQYF. The CDR3 DNA is TGCGCCAGCAGAACTAGCGGGAAGGAGACCCAGTACTTC.

This clonotype was found many times. The V gene is TRBV7-3, the J gene TRBJ2-4, with 10 positions matching TRBD1. CDR1 is SGHTA, CDR2 FQGTGA, per germline. V dropped 3 bases and J dropped 3; count of bases not matched to a gene: 5. The CDR3 is 16 amino acids. The CDR3 protein is CASSLTGGAGKNIQYF. The CDR3 DNA sequence: TGTGCCAGCAGCTTGACAGGGGGCGCCGGCAAAAACATTCAGTACTTC.

This rearrangement joins TRBV4-2 to TRBJ2-3, with TRBD2 matching over 9 bases. The CDR3 is made up of 15 amino acids. The junction had 5 bases not matched to a gene; V was cut back by 0 bases and J by 7 bases. From germline, CDR1 is LGHNA and CDR2 YNFKEQ. The CDR3 sequence is CASSQEREGQNTQYF. The CDR3 region has the DNA TGTGCCAGCAGCCAAGAGCGGGAGGGCCAAAATACGCAGTATTTT.

The rearrangement links TRBV20-1 to TRBJ1-1; 9 bases line up with TRBD1. V lost 6 bases to trimming and J lost 4 bases; unmatched junction nucleotides: 12. The CDR3 spans 15 residues. From germline, CDR1 is DFQATT and CDR2 SNEGSKA (reference sequence). The CDR3 bases are TGCAGTGCAGATGGGGGACAGGGTATCAGCACTGAAGCTTTCTTT. It translates to CSADGGQGISTEAFF.

This clonotype was recorded at least ten times. The chain carries TRBV5-8 and TRBJ2-4, with unresolved D. The CDR3 is 15 amino acids. Germline lookup yields CDR1 SGHTS and CDR2 YDEGEE. Between the trimmed V and J ends, which lost 0 bases and 6 bases, there was a span of 13 bases. CDR3 sequence (DNA): TGTGCCAGCAGCTTGGACCTTGGACGGCTAAACATTCAGTACTTC. Translating it yields CASSLDLGRLNIQYF. The full variable domain, rest sourced from reference TRBV5-8 and TRBJ2-4, is EAGVTQSPTHLIKTRGQQATLRCSPISGHTSVYWYQQALGLGLQFLLWYDEGEERNRGNFPPRFSGRQFPNYSSELNVNALELEDSALYLCASSLDLGRLNIQYFGAGTRLSVL.

This clonotype occurred many times. The chain is built from TRBV7-2 and TRBJ1-3, with unresolved D. The CDR3 consists of 15 residues. The ends were cut back, 2 bases at V and 4 bases at J, with 12 bases in the middle. Germline CDR1 reads SGHTA; CDR2 reads FQGNSA. The chain's CDR3 is CASSLTPGGGNTIYF. CDR3 nucleotide sequence: TGTGCCAGCAGCTTAACCCCGGGTGGGGGAAACACCATATATTTT.

Worth noting for this clonotype: A single base separates this from a much larger clone, so it may be a read error. This chain connects TRBV7-9 to TRBJ1-1; D is unresolved. This CDR3 contains 13 residues. CDR1 and CDR2 from the germline V gene are SEHNR and FQNEAQ (reference sequence). V lost 5 bases to trimming and J lost 4 bases, with 11 bases between them. The CDR3 nucleotides read TGTGCCAGCAGCCTTACTATGAGCACTGAAGCTTTCTTT. Translating it yields CASSLTMSTEAFF.

Concerning this clonotype itself: This clone may be a read error of a much larger clone one base away. The J gene is TRBJ2-7, the V gene TRBV27; perhaps D is TRBD1 or TRBD2 (5 bases each). V shed 5 bases and J shed 3 bases, with 14 bases lying between them. There are 14 residues in the CDR3. Germline CDR1 reads MNHEY; CDR2 reads SMNVEV (reference sequence). CDR3 sequence reads: CASSLRDRFYEQYF. The CDR3 bases are TGTGCCAGCAGTCTCAGGGACCGTTTCTACGAGCAGTACTTC.

The chain couples TRBV7-2 to TRBJ2-7; 10 bases agree with TRBD2. The CDR3 is 15 residues long. Per the germline V gene, CDR1 is SGHTA and CDR2 is FQGNSA. V lost 5 bases and J lost 3; bases outside the gene matches: 7. CDR3 amino acids: CASSKSGRVDYEQYF. CDR3 DNA: TGTGCCAGCAGCAAAAGCGGGAGGGTTGACTACGAGCAGTACTTC.

In its sample, this clonotype was seen a few times. This chain connects TRBV2 to TRBJ2-7; D unresolved. CDR1 SNHLY and CDR2 FYNNEI come from the germline V gene. The CDR3 runs to 14 residues. The V end was cut by 3 bases, the J end by 5 bases, with 14 bases between. The CDR3 reads CASSDIIVGNEQYF. CDR3 nucleotides: TGTGCCAGCAGTGATATAATAGTGGGGAACGAGCAGTACTTC.

As DNA, the CDR3 is TGTGCCAGCGGTCCCCGGGGGTACAATGAGCAGTTCTTC. Translating it yields CASGPRGYNEQFF. This chain links TRBV7-2 with TRBJ2-1; the D gene is possibly TRBD2 (6 bases). V gave up 8 bases and J gave up 4 bases, with 12 bases separating them. Germline V lookup: CDR1 SGHTA, CDR2 FQGNSA. The CDR3 spans 13 residues.

The rearrangement joins TRBV5-4 to TRBJ2-1, with 11 bases matching TRBD2. CDR1 and CDR2 from the germline V gene are SGHNT and YYREEE (reference sequence). The CDR3 has 16 residues. After removal of 4 bases from V and 2 bases from J, the junction contained 5 bases not matched to a gene. CDR3 protein: CASSQGTSGTYNEQFF. The CDR3 coding sequence is TGTGCCAGCAGCCAAGGGACTAGCGGCACCTACAATGAGCAGTTCTTC.